Presented here are 9 T cell receptor beta chains from one specimen sequenced in a study of beta chain bispecific antibodies for T cell cancers. Study-level points and caveats: In these mixed samples, most targeted TRBV reads derived from the leukemia cell line.

No antigen has been identified for these receptors. MiXCR was run by TCRdb on the 5' RACE reads, yielding one entry per CDR3 protein. The table includes more than 15,000 distinct CDR3 sequences, approximately 2.2% detected once. Blood mononuclear cells were expanded for roughly 3 days using either OKT3 anti-CD3 antibody or CD3/CD28 beads. Input material: healthy donor T cells cultured with leukemia cells. These receptors were collected from a human donor in good health. Some clones in this sample may be carry-over from other donors' samples.

This clonotype was seen ten or more times. The rearrangement joins TRBV23-1 to TRBJ2-1; D is undetermined. TRBV23-1 is filed as an ORF, its function uncertain. The CDR3 totals 19 residues. V shed 0 bases and J shed 0 bases, with 18 bases lying between them. The CDR3: CASSQSVSRNLSSYNEQFF. The CDR3 DNA sequence: TGCGCCAGCAGTCAATCTGTTTCCAGGAATCTGAGCTCCTACAATGAGCAGTTCTTC.

This clonotype appeared many times. The genes are TRBV29-1 and TRBJ1-2; the D gene is possibly TRBD1 (6 bases). CDR1 and CDR2 (germline): SQVTM, ANQGSEA. Trimming stripped 6 bases from V and 1 base from J, with 18 bases between. The CDR3 is 15 residues long. The CDR3, as DNA: TGCAGCGTGTGGGGGCAGGACGTACTTAACTATGGCTACACCTTC. This translates into CSVWGQDVLNYGYTF. Filled out from reference TRBV29-1 and TRBJ1-2, the complete variable domain reads SAVISQKPSRDICQRGTSLTIQCQVDSQVTMMFWYRQQPGQSLTLIATANQGSEATYESGFVIDKFPISRPNLTFSTLTVSNMSPEDSSIYLCSVWGQDVLNYGYTFGSGTRLTVV.

This clonotype has ten or more counts. The rearrangement links TRBV7-9 to TRBJ1-6; D is perhaps TRBD1 (5 bases). Germline values: CDR1 SEHNR, CDR2 FQNEAQ (reference sequence). The CDR3 sequence is 13 residues long. V lost 5 bases and J lost 10, with 12 bases in between. Written as DNA, the CDR3 is TGTGCCAGCAGCCCCCGTGGGACCTCACCCCTCCACTTT. It yields the protein CASSPRGTSPLHF.

This clonotype was found many times. The V gene is TRBV4-1, the J gene TRBJ2-5; a weak D match, TRBD1 (5 bases). CDR1 is MGHRA, CDR2 YSYEKL, per germline. This CDR3 is 13 amino acids long. V was cut by 3 bases and J by 4 bases, with 9 bases left in between. DNA for the CDR3: TGCGCCAGCAGCCAGGCAGGGCTAGAGACCCAGTACTTC. Its protein product is CASSQAGLETQYF.

By share, this clonotype counts as medium-sized. The CDR3 DNA reads as TGCAGTGCCGATCACAGAAGCTCCTACAATGAGCAGTTCTTC. Its translation is CSADHRSSYNEQFF. V gene TRBV20-1 combines with J gene TRBJ2-1; D gene ambiguous. The germline V gene has CDR1 DFQATT and CDR2 SNEGSKA (reference sequence). The CDR3 sequence is 14 residues long. V shed 6 bases and J shed 0 bases, with 12 bases lying between them.

This clonotype was counted at least ten times. The V gene is TRBV5-4, the J gene TRBJ2-3; D not resolved. This CDR3 is 15 amino acids long. CDR1 is SGHNT, CDR2 YYREEE, per germline (reference sequence). V lost 1 base to trimming and J lost 3 bases, with 12 bases between them. The chain's CDR3 is CASSLRREETDTQYF. The CDR3 region has the DNA TGTGCCAGCAGCTTGCGACGCGAAGAGACAGATACGCAGTATTTT.

This clonotype was observed at least ten times. The chain recombines TRBV27 with TRBJ1-5; D gene unclear. This CDR3 is 15 amino acids long. The V and J ends lost 3 bases and 1 base respectively, with 10 bases between them. The germline V gene encodes CDR1 MNHEY and CDR2 SMNVEV (reference sequence). This CDR3 is CASSFVAGSNQPQHF. The DNA for the CDR3 is TGTGCCAGCAGTTTTGTGGCAGGAAGCAATCAGCCCCAGCATTTT.

This clonotype appeared a few times. This chain connects TRBV6-1 to TRBJ2-5; TRBD2 aligns across 14 bases. V was pared by 6 bases and J by 13 bases, with 10 bases of the junction left unmatched. Germline CDR1 MNHNS, CDR2 SASEGT. CDR3 length: 14 amino acids. CDR3 sequence (DNA): TGTGCCAGCAGCCTACCCGGGACTAGCGGGGGTCCGTACTTC. This codes for CASSLPGTSGGPYF.

The sample holds many counts of this clonotype. The chain couples TRBV10-3 to TRBJ2-7; a possible D gene is TRBD1 (6 bases). Germline values: CDR1 ENHRY, CDR2 SYGVKD. The CDR3 length is 12 residues. V was trimmed by 8 bases and J by 1 base, leaving 9 bases between them. The CDR3: CAIADRSYEQYF. As DNA, the CDR3 is TGTGCCATCGCGGACAGATCCTACGAGCAGTACTTC.